This T cell receptor beta chain was identified during a study of shared clonotypes between healthy human individuals (dated by TCRdb to about 2020). As for the study more broadly: The cohort included a few men and a couple of women between 18 and 49 years of age. For each donor, CD4 naive and CD4 memory were each given three plates, CD8 naive was given two plates, and CD8 memory was given one plate. Blood TCR repertoires of about 5 healthy adults were deeply sequenced to estimate repertoire size and the extent of clonotype sharing between individuals. Libraries were prepared and TCR repertoires were sequenced by different laboratories using diverse techniques, in order to increase sequencing depth and limit assay-specific biases. Between about 0.9 and 10 billion PBMCs per donor were obtained by leukapheresis.

The donors were healthy, HIV-negative adults who had no recently reported acute infections or vaccinations. All donors were Caucasian adults living in Nashville, Tennessee, USA. CD4+ T cells were enriched by magnetic negative selection; naive cells were then positively selected on CD45RA, and the negative fraction formed the memory subset. Blood was collected by leukapheresis, and PBMCs were isolated by Ficoll-Histopaque density gradient centrifugation and then cryopreserved in liquid nitrogen vapor phase. Purity and quantity of every magnetically sorted T cell population were checked by analytical flow cytometry. Each sorted fraction had its genomic DNA isolated and then quantified by UV absorbance on a Nanodrop 2000c. The table lists this clone with a count of one. Its antigen target is currently unknown. Base qualities are missing; no much larger clone stands one base away. Including the terminal cysteine and phenylalanine, the CDR3 comprises 16 residues. Just the 48-base CDR3 DNA is kept, in frame starting at base 1. The junction shows trimming of 2 bases on V and 3 bases on J, plus 14 bases between the germline ends. The germline V gene (reference sequence) gives CDR1 as LNHDA and CDR2 as SQIVND.

General findings and caveats noted by the study authors: Sampling was limited to blood, and TCR repertoires in tissue likely differ from TCR repertoires in blood. Incomplete sequencing was indicated by rarefaction of sorted-subset datasets, despite the large sequencing depth. Because the study included a small number of donors, the genetic and exposure-history diversity represented was limited. Pairwise subsampling led to the expectation that sequencing depth would affect the degree of clonotype sharing among donors. Estimated clonotype richness was generally larger for naive than for memory subsets. Clonotypes shared by all four sorted-subset donors showed higher generation probabilities than non-shared clonotypes. Sharing across a few donors was observed for around 4.8% of naive CD4, 3% to 3.5% of naive CD8, over 2% of memory CD4, and roughly 0.4% of memory CD8 clonotypes.

Using the deep immunoSEQ assay, multiplex PCR amplified TCR CDR3 regions from genomic DNA. Extracted genomic DNA from each cell subset was distributed evenly across all wells of several immunoSEQ 96-well plates, and each plate was treated as a replicate. For sorted subsets, approximately 210 ng of genomic DNA, equivalent to some 33,000 T cell genomes, went into each replicate PCR. Purified libraries were quantified with a Qubit 3.0 fluorometer, sized on a Bioanalyzer 2100, and re-quantified with the KAPA Library Quantification kit. A separate single-read 150-cycle Illumina NextSeq 550 flow cell was used to sequence each immunoSEQ 96-well plate. As for the original processing: Because the immunoSEQ output included only junctional sequences and no quality scores, the filtering could not be the same as the filtering used for full-length reads. To assign V/J genes and CDR3, sequences were annotated against IMGT germline references using PyIR, a Python wrapper for IgBLAST v1.9. Any read was removed if the V/J assignment was weak (E-value above 1e-6), the CDR3 was missing, or the read contained stop codons, out-of-frame junctions, or ambiguous translated residues. A V3J clonotype was defined by an identical inferred V gene, J gene, and CDR3 amino acid sequence. Percentage overlap between repertoires was computed as shared unique clonotypes divided by the size of the smaller repertoire. Three approaches were used to assess repertoire richness: RTK rarefaction, the Chao1 estimator, and Recon v2.1 estimates of unobserved clonotypes. Generation probabilities for all TCRbeta clonotypes obtained by the gDNA method from several donors were computed using OLGA. Not all clones reach the TCRdb copy of this immuneACCESS table, which keeps in-frame sequences only. Checked studies attribute under half of the gap to unresolved V genes and leave the rest unexplained. V, J and clone size derive from that table, while D and trimming were established from the DNA sequence. This sample lists millions of clones; 95% were detected once. Of the sample, 0.13% is held by the ten largest clones.

The material sequenced was naive CD4+ T cells sorted from blood. The cell subset or site label for this specimen denotes: CD45RA+ positively selected. The V and J genes are TRBV19 and TRBJ2-4, with the D gene too uncertain to name. This clonotype originated in a man aged 18 to 35 in good health. The sequence in DNA is TGTGCCAGTAGTATACCAGATTCAATTGACAAAAACATTCAGTACTTC. Its amino acids are CASSIPDSIDKNIQYF.